The following is a T cell receptor beta chain sequence with its context. Using immunoSEQ multiplex PCR, the repertoire was profiled, and TCRdb retains in-frame clones only, with some absent. The sample includes 150,000 to 200,000 clones, 90% of them seen just once. The entry originates in a study of control samples from healthy donors and cancer patients. Germline values: CDR1 MDHEN, CDR2 SYDVKM. The V end lost 5 bases, the J end lost 1 base, and 11 bases lay between the germline ends. This CDR3 contains 14 residues. The sequence came from a woman aged 45-65 years in good health. This chain joins TRBV28 and TRBJ2-5; tentatively, D is TRBD2 (5 bases). The sample taken for sequencing was blood. The chain's CDR3 is CASSLVDSQETQYF. Written as DNA, the CDR3 is TGTGCCAGCAGTCTTGTGGACTCCCAAGAGACCCAGTACTTC.